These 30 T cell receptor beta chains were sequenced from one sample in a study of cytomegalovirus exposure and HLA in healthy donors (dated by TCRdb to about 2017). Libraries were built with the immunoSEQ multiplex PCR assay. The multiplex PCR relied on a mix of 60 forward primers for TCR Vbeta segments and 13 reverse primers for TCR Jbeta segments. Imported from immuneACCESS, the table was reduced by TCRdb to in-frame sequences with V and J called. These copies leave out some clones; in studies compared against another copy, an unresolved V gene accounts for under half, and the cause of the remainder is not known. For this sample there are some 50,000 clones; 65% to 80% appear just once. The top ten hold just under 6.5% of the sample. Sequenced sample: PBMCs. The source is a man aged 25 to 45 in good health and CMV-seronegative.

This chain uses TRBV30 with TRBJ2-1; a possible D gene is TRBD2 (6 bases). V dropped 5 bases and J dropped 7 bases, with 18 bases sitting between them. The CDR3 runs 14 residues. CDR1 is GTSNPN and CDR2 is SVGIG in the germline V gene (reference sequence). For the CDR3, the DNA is TGTGCCTGGGGTCACGGGACTTTCAAAAATGAGCAGTTCTTC. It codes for CAWGHGTFKNEQFF.

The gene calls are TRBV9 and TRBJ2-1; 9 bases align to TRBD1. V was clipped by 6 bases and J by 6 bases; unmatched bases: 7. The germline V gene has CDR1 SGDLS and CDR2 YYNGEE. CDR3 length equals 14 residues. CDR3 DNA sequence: TGTGCCAGCACCGGAGAACAGGGGGCCAATGAGCAGTTCTTC. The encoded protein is CASTGEQGANEQFF.

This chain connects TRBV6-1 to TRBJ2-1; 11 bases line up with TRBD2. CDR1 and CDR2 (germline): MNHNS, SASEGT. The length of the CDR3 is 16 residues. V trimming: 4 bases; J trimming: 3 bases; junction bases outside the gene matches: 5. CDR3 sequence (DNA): TGTGCCAGCAGTGGGAGACTAGCGGGAAACTACAATGAGCAGTTCTTC. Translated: CASSGRLAGNYNEQFF.

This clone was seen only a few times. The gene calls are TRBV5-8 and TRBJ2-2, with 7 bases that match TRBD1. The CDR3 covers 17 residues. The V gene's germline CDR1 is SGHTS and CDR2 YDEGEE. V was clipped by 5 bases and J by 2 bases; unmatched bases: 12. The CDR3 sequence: CASRPISGTVNTGELFF. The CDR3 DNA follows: TGTGCCAGCAGGCCAATTTCCGGGACAGTTAACACCGGGGAGCTGTTTTTT.

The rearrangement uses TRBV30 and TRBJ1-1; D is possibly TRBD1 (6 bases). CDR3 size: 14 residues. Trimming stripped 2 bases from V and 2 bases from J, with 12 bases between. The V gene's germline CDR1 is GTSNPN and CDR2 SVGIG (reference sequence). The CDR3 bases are TGTGCCTGGAGTCATGGCAGGGGAAACACTGAAGCTTTCTTT. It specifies CAWSHGRGNTEAFF.

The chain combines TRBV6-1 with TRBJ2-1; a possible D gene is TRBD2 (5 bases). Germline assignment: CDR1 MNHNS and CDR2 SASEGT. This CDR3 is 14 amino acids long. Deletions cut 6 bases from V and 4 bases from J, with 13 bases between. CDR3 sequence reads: CASRLARTYNEQFF. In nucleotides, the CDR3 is TGTGCCAGCAGATTAGCGCGGACTTACAATGAGCAGTTCTTC.

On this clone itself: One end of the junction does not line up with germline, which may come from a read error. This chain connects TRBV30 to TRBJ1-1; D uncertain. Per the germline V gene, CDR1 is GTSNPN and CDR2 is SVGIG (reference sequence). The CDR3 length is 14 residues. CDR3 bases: TGTGCCTGGAGTGTATCCCTGAGGAACACTGAAGCTTCCTTT. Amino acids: CAWSVSLRNTEASF.

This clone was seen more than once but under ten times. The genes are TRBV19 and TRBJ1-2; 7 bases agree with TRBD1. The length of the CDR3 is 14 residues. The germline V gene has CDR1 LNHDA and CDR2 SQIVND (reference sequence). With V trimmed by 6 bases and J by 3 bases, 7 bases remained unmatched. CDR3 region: CASRETGDHYGYTF. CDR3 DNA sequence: TGTGCCAGTAGAGAAACAGGGGATCACTATGGCTACACCTTC.

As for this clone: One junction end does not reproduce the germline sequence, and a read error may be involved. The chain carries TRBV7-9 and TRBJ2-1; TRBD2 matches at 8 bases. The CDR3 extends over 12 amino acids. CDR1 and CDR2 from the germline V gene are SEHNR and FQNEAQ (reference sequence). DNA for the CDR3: TGTGCCAGCGCTCGGGGGCGGGAGGTAGAAATCTTC. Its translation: CASARGREVEIF.

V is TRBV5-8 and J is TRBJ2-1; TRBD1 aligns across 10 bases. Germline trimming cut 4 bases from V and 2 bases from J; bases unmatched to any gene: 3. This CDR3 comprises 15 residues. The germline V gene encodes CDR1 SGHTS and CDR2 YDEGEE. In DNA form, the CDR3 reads TGTGCCAGCAGCCCCGGGACAGGGGCCTACAATGAGCAGTTCTTC. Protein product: CASSPGTGAYNEQFF.

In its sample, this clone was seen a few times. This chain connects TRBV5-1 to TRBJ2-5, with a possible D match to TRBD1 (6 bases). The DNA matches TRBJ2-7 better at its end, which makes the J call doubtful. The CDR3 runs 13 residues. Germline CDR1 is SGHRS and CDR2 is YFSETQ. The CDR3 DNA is TGCGCCAGCAGTCCACCGGACAGCTACGAGCAGTACTTC. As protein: CASSPPDSYEQYF.

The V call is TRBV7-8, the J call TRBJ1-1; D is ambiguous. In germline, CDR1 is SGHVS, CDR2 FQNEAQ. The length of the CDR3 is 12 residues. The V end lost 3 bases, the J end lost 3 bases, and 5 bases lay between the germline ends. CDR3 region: CASSFQYTEAFF. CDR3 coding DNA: TGTGCCAGCAGCTTTCAATACACTGAAGCTTTCTTT.

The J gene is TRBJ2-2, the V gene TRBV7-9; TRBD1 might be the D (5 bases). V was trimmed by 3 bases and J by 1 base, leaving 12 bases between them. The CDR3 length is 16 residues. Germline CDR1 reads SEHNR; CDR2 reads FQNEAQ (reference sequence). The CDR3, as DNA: TGTGCCAGCAGCTTCCCACGGACATTGAACACCGGGGAGCTGTTTTTT. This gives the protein CASSFPRTLNTGELFF.

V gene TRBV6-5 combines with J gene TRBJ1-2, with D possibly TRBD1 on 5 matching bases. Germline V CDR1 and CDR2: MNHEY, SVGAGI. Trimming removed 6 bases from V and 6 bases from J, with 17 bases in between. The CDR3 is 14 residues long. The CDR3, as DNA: TGTGCCAGCAGCCCCCGGGGGGGGGTGCATGGCTACACCTTC. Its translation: CASSPRGGVHGYTF.

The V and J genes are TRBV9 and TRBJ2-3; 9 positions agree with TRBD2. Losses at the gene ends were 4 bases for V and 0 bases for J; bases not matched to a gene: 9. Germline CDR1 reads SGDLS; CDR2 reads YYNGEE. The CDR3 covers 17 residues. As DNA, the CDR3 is TGTGCCAGCAGCCCACTAAAAACTAGCGGGAGCACAGATACGCAGTATTTT. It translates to CASSPLKTSGSTDTQYF.

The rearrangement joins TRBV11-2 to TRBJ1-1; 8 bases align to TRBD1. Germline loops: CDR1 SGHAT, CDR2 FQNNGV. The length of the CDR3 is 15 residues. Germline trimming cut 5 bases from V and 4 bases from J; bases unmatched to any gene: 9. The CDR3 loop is CASSSQDRVATEAFF. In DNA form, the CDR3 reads TGTGCCAGCAGCAGCCAGGACAGGGTAGCCACTGAAGCTTTCTTT.

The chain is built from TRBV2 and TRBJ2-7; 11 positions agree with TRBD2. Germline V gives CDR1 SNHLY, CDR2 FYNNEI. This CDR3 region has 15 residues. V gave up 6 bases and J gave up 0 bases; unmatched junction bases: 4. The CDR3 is CASRLTSGSSYEQYF. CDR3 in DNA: TGTGCCAGCAGGCTTACTAGCGGGAGCTCCTACGAGCAGTACTTC.

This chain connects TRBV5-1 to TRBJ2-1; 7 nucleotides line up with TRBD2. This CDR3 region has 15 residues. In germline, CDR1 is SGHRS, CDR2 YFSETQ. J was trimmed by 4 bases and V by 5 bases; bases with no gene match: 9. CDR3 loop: CASSPTSSYYNEQFF. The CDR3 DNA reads TGCGCCAGCAGTCCGACTAGCAGTTATTACAATGAGCAGTTCTTC.

The CDR3 here is CSGGLAGPSGEQYV. The CDR3 DNA follows: TGCAGCGGTGGACTAGCGGGACCTTCGGGGGAGCAGTACGTC. This rearrangement joins TRBV29-1 to TRBJ2-7; the match to TRBD2 covers 12 bases. Per the germline V gene, CDR1 is SQVTM and CDR2 is ANQGSEA. Trimming at V came to 7 bases and at J to 7 bases, leaving 11 bases not matched to a gene. The CDR3 runs 14 residues.

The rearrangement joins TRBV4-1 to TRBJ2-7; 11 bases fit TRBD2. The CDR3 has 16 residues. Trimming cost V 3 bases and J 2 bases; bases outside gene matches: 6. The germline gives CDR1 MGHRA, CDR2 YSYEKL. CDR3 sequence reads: CASSQGSGRGAYEQYF. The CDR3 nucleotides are TGCGCCAGCAGCCAGGGTAGCGGGAGGGGTGCCTACGAGCAGTACTTC.

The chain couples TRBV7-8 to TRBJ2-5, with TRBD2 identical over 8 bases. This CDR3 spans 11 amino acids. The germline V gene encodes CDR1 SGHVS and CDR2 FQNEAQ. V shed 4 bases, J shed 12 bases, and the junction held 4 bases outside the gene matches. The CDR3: CASSSGLAEYF. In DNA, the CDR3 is TGTGCCAGCAGCTCAGGACTAGCAGAGTACTTC.

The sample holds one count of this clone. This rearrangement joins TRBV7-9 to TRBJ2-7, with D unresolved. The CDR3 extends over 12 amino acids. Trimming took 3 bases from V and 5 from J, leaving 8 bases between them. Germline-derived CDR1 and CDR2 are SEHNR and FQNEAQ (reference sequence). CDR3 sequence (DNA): TGTGCCAGCAGCTTTGATGCGGACGAGCAGTACTTC. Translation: CASSFDADEQYF.

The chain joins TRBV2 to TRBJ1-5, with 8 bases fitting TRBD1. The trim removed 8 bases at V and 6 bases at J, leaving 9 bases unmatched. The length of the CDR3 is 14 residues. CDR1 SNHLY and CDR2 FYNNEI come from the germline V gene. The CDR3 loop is CASGSDRVGQPQHF. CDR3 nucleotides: TGTGCCAGCGGGTCGGACAGGGTCGGTCAGCCCCAGCATTTT.

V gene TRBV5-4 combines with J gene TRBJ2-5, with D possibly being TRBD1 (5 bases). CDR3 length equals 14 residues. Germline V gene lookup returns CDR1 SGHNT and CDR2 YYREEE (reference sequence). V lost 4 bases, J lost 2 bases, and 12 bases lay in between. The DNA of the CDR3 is TGTGCCAGCAGCCCCCCGAACAGGCAAGAGACCCAGTACTTC. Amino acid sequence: CASSPPNRQETQYF.

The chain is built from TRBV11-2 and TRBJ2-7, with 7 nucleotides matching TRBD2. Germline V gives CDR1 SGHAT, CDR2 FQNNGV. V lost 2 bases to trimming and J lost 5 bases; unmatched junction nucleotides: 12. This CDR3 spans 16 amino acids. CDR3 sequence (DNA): TGTGCCAGCAGCTTATTTTCTTGGGACTACGGCCACGAGCAGTACTTC. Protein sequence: CASSLFSWDYGHEQYF.

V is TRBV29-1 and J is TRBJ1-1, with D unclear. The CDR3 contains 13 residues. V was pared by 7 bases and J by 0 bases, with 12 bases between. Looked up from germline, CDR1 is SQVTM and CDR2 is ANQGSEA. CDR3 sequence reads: CSAGERMNTEAFF. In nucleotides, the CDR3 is TGCAGCGCCGGGGAGCGAATGAACACTGAAGCTTTCTTT.

CDR3 sequence: CASSRQTSGGSYEQYF. DNA of the CDR3: TGTGCCAGCAGTCGCCAGACTAGCGGGGGTTCCTACGAGCAGTACTTC. This chain connects TRBV6-6 to TRBJ2-7; 12 nucleotides match TRBD2. The ends lost 5 bases at V and 1 base at J; junction bases unmatched: 6. This CDR3 is built from 16 residues. CDR1 is MNHNY, CDR2 SVGAGI, per germline (reference sequence).

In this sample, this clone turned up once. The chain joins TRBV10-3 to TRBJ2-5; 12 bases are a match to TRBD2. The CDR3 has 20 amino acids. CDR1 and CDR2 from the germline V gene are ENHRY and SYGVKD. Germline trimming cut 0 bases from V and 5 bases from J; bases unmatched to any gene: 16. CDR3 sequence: CAISESISWGTSGLVETQYF. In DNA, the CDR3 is TGTGCCATCAGTGAGTCAATTAGTTGGGGGACTAGCGGGCTCGTGGAGACCCAGTACTTC.

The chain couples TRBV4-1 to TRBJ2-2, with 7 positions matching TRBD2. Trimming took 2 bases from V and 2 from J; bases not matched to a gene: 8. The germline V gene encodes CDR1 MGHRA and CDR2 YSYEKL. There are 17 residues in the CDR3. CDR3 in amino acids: CASSQNRLAANTGELFF. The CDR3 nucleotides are TGCGCCAGCAGCCAAAACCGACTAGCAGCAAACACCGGGGAGCTGTTTTTT.

The CDR3 nucleotides are TGTGCCATCAGCACCGGGACAGGGGATGCGGCTAACTATGGCTACACCTTC. This gives the protein CAISTGTGDAANYGYTF. The chain carries TRBV10-3 and TRBJ1-2, with 10 bases aligning to TRBD1. J lost 0 bases, V lost 6 bases, and 10 bases had no gene match. This CDR3 is built from 17 residues. Germline loops: CDR1 ENHRY, CDR2 SYGVKD.